A selection of T cell receptor beta chains follows, all from one sample in a study of cytomegalovirus exposure and HLA in healthy donors. TCRdb's table, derived via immunoSEQ multiplex PCR, lists solely in-frame clones and lacks some. The table lists fewer than 85,000 clones, 80% to 90% of them singletons. The sample comprised PBMCs. All receptors derive from a man between 65 and 85 years old in good health and CMV-seropositive. Both conserved end residues are part of each CDR3. A D gene is named only where the DNA matches it firmly. Size values are once, few and many counts, or a class for expanded clones, and some rows have none.

cdr3_aa | cdr3_nt | j_call | d_call | clone_size | v_call
CASSLVAERYSPLHF | TGTGCCAGCAGCTTAGTGGCGGAGCGCTATTCACCCCTCCACTTT | TRBJ1-6 | NA | few | TRBV7-2
CASSPDRGPETQYF | TGTGCCAGCAGTCCTGACAGGGGGCCGGAGACCCAGTACTTC | TRBJ2-5 | TRBD1 | few | TRBV28
CASSLSYQETQYF | TGTGCCAGCAGTTTGAGCTACCAAGAGACCCAGTACTTC | TRBJ2-5 | NA | NA | TRBV27
CASSAGQGPFYEQYF | TGTGCCAGCAGCGCCGGACAGGGGCCCTTCTACGAGCAGTACTTC | TRBJ2-7 | TRBD1 | NA | TRBV9
CASSLVGALNEQFF | TGCGCCAGCAGCTTGGTGGGGGCCCTAAATGAGCAGTTCTTC | TRBJ2-1 | NA | NA | TRBV5-1
CASSFVSGREKLFF | TGTGCCAGCAGTTTTGTGTCAGGGCGAGAAAAACTGTTTTTT | TRBJ1-4 | NA | NA | TRBV27
CASSVQGNSPLHF | TGTGCCAGCAGTGTACAGGGTAATTCACCCCTCCACTTT | TRBJ1-6 | NA | NA | TRBV2
CASSSSHGLTQGEKLFF | TGTGCCAGCAGTTCATCGCACGGACTGACCCAGGGGGAAAAACTGTTTTTT | TRBJ1-4 | NA | NA | TRBV28
CASSIKGQGQGYGYTF | TGTGCCAGCAGCATAAAAGGACAGGGACAGGGCTATGGCTACACCTTC | TRBJ1-2 | TRBD1 | few | TRBV5-4
CASSQETGSGYTF | TGCGCCAGCAGCCAAGAGACAGGCTCTGGCTACACCTTC | TRBJ1-2 | NA | once | TRBV4-3
CASRQPPGQGNEKLFF | TGTGCCAGTAGACAACCGCCGGGACAGGGAAATGAAAAACTGTTTTTT | TRBJ1-4 | TRBD1 | once | TRBV19
CASSPGTDYEQYF | TGTGCCAGCAGCCCCGGGACAGACTACGAGCAGTACTTC | TRBJ2-7 | TRBD1 | NA | TRBV2
CAWSWGRTEAFF | TGTGCCTGGAGCTGGGGGCGGACTGAAGCTTTCTTT | TRBJ1-1 | NA | NA | TRBV30
CASRSPDRAPSYEQYF | TGTGCCAGCAGATCTCCCGACAGGGCACCATCCTACGAGCAGTACTTC | TRBJ2-7 | TRBD1 | NA | TRBV28
CASTKGDRTDTQYF | TGTGCCAGTACCAAAGGGGATCGCACAGATACGCAGTATTTT | TRBJ2-3 | NA | few | TRBV19
CASRQQGAGQETQYF | TGCGCCAGCAGACAACAGGGGGCTGGCCAAGAGACCCAGTACTTC | TRBJ2-5 | TRBD1 | NA | TRBV5-1
CASSFTGQETQYF | TGTGCCAGCAGTTTCACAGGTCAAGAGACCCAGTACTTC | TRBJ2-5 | NA | NA | TRBV27
CASSLVQGGTEAFF | TGTGCCAGCAGCTTAGTCCAGGGTGGCACTGAAGCTTTCTTT | TRBJ1-1 | NA | NA | TRBV11-2
CASRRGTKETQYF | TGTGCCAGCCGTCGAGGGACAAAAGAGACCCAGTACTTC | TRBJ2-5 | NA | NA | TRBV2
CASSFTRSETQYF | TGTGCCAGCAGTTTTACCCGGAGCGAGACCCAGTACTTC | TRBJ2-5 | NA | NA | TRBV27
CASSPTSGIYEQYF | TGTGCCAGCAGTCCGACTAGCGGGATATACGAGCAGTACTTC | TRBJ2-7 | TRBD2 | once | TRBV6-1
CASGKGQDTGELFF | TGTGCCAGTGGGAAGGGACAGGACACCGGGGAGCTGTTTTTT | TRBJ2-2 | TRBD1 | NA | TRBV19
CASSELRESSPLHF | TGTGCCAGCAGTGAATTGAGGGAGAGTTCACCCCTCCACTTT | TRBJ1-6 | NA | NA | TRBV25-1
CASSPLLRGGGGYTF | TGTGCCAGCAGTCCCCTACTCCGGGGGGGAGGGGGCTACACCTTC | TRBJ1-2 | NA | NA | TRBV27
CASGLEIGASSYNEQFF | TGTGCTAGTGGTTTGGAGATAGGGGCGAGCTCCTACAATGAGCAGTTCTTC | TRBJ2-1 | NA | NA | TRBV12-5
CASSRTGHTGELFF | TGTGCCAGCAGCCGGACAGGGCACACCGGGGAGCTGTTTTTT | TRBJ2-2 | TRBD1 | few | TRBV27
CSVWERLNTEAFF | TGCAGCGTTTGGGAGCGATTGAACACTGAAGCTTTCTTT | TRBJ1-1 | NA | NA | TRBV29-1
CASRGTGGGWAFF | TGTGCCAGCAGGGGGACAGGGGGCGGATGGGCTTTCTTT | TRBJ1-1 | TRBD1 | NA | TRBV7-9
CASSFERTTDTQYF | TGTGCCAGCAGCTTCGAGCGGACCACAGATACGCAGTATTTT | TRBJ2-3 | NA | NA | TRBV7-9
CAISGLAGTYNEQFF | TGTGCCATCAGCGGACTAGCGGGGACCTACAATGAGCAGTTCTTC | TRBJ2-1 | TRBD2 | NA | TRBV10-3
CASSKGIQGARANEQFF | TGTGCCAGCAGCAAAGGGATTCAGGGGGCGAGGGCCAATGAGCAGTTCTTC | TRBJ2-1 | NA | NA | TRBV21-1
CASSMGGVTEAFF | TGTGCCAGTAGTATGGGAGGGGTGACTGAAGCTTTCTTT | TRBJ1-1 | NA | NA | TRBV19
CASSTGHLNTEAFF | TGTGCCAGTAGTACGGGACACCTCAACACTGAAGCTTTCTTT | TRBJ1-1 | NA | NA | TRBV19
CASSAEGRYNEQFF | TGTGCCAGTAGTGCGGAGGGGCGGTACAATGAGCAGTTCTTC | TRBJ2-1 | NA | NA | TRBV19
CASSLDGTNGNTIYF | TGTGCCAGCAGTTTAGACGGGACAAATGGAAACACCATATATTTT | TRBJ1-3 | NA | NA | TRBV28
CASSKRHSYEQYF | TGTGCCAGCTCAAAAAGACACTCCTACGAGCAGTACTTC | TRBJ2-7 | NA | NA | TRBV18
CASCGQGNEKLFF | TGTGCCAGCTGCGGACAGGGAAATGAAAAACTGTTTTTT | TRBJ1-4 | TRBD1 | NA | TRBV13
CASMAGQGGDTQYF | TGTGCCAGCATGGCGGGACAGGGTGGGGATACGCAGTATTTT | TRBJ2-3 | TRBD1 | NA | TRBV6-1
CASSLESSNQPQHF | TGTGCCAGCTCACTGGAGTCTAGCAATCAGCCCCAGCATTTT | TRBJ1-5 | NA | NA | TRBV18
CASSALGRDRGRGGNTIYF | TGTGCCAGCAGCGCCCTAGGCCGGGACAGGGGGCGCGGTGGAAACACCATATATTTT | TRBJ1-3 | TRBD1 | NA | TRBV11-2
CASREDRSDTQYF | TGTGCCAGCAGGGAGGACAGGTCAGATACGCAGTATTTT | TRBJ2-3 | TRBD1 | once | TRBV2
CSVGGGTEAFF | TGCAGCGTCGGGGGGGGCACTGAAGCTTTCTTT | TRBJ1-1 | NA | NA | TRBV29-1
CGSISQETQYF | TGCGGTAGTATTAGCCAAGAGACCCAGTACTTC | TRBJ2-5 | NA | NA | TRBV20-1
CASSHTGGPEAFF | TGTGCCAGCAGCCATACAGGGGGGCCCGAAGCTTTCTTT | TRBJ1-1 | TRBD1 | NA | TRBV13
CAWSVRGNQPQHF | TGTGCCTGGAGTGTACGAGGAAATCAGCCCCAGCATTTT | TRBJ1-5 | NA | NA | TRBV30
CSVAHRLAAYNEQFF | TGCAGCGTTGCCCATCGGCTAGCGGCCTACAATGAGCAGTTCTTC | TRBJ2-1 | TRBD2 | NA | TRBV29-1
CASKREGSYEQYF | TGTGCCAGCAAGCGGGAGGGTTCCTACGAGCAGTACTTC | TRBJ2-7 | TRBD2 | NA | TRBV7-9
CASSEGRAPYGYTF | TGTGCCAGCAGTGAAGGCAGGGCCCCCTATGGCTACACCTTC | TRBJ1-2 | NA | NA | TRBV28
CASSQDIGTGTGYF | TGCGCCAGCAGCCAAGATATTGGAACCGGGACAGGGTATTTT | TRBJ1-3 | TRBD1 | NA | TRBV4-3
CASSQRGGVMNTEAFF | TGCGCCAGCAGCCAGAGGGGGGGGGTAATGAACACTGAAGCTTTCTTT | TRBJ1-1 | NA | NA | TRBV4-1
CASSDGGSGNTIYF | TGTGCCAGCAGTGATGGGGGGTCCGGAAACACCATATATTTT | TRBJ1-3 | NA | NA | TRBV6-1
CASSLGQTFDEQFF | TGTGCCAGCAGCTTGGGACAGACGTTCGATGAGCAGTTCTTC | TRBJ2-1 | TRBD1 | once | TRBV7-3
CASSLDTGTASYEQYF | TGTGCCAGTAGTTTAGACACCGGGACAGCTTCCTACGAGCAGTACTTC | TRBJ2-7 | TRBD1 | NA | TRBV19
CASSPDPQETQYF | TGTGCCAGCAGCCCAGATCCCCAAGAGACCCAGTACTTC | TRBJ2-5 | NA | NA | TRBV7-2
CASSPSVVYNEQFF | TGTGCCAGCTCACCCTCGGTAGTTTACAATGAGCAGTTCTTC | TRBJ2-1 | NA | NA | TRBV18